What follows are 18 T cell receptor beta chains derived from one specimen sequenced in a study of T cell responses to AZD1222 COVID-19 vaccine. Assay used: immunoSEQ multiplex PCR; TCRdb lists only in-frame clones, some missing. The table lists fewer than 150,000 clones, roughly 92% of them singletons. Here the sequenced sample was peripheral blood, taken 28 days after the second AZD1222 dose. The source is an adult who received the AZD1222 COVID-19 vaccine.

The chain recombines TRBV6-1 with TRBJ2-1; the match to TRBD2 covers 8 bases. CDR3 length equals 16 residues. Germline values: CDR1 MNHNS, CDR2 SASEGT. J lost 7 bases, V lost 2 bases, and 10 bases had no gene match. The CDR3 coding sequence is TGTGCCAGCAGTGAATTCGGGCGGGGGGTCTTAAATGAGCAGTTCTTC. Translation gives CASSEFGRGVLNEQFF.

This clone appeared a single time. The rearrangement uses TRBV18 and TRBJ2-2; D uncertain. CDR3 size: 12 residues. Germline V gives CDR1 KGHSH, CDR2 LQKENI. V was shortened by 5 bases and J by 3 bases, with 4 bases between the two germline ends. CDR3 bases: TGTGCCAGCTCATCGTACACCGGGGAGCTGTTTTTT. Protein sequence: CASSSYTGELFF.

This rearrangement joins TRBV28 to TRBJ1-2; D is possibly TRBD1 (5 bases). The V end lost 4 bases, the J end lost 2 bases, and 17 bases lay between the germline ends. This CDR3 comprises 16 residues. Looked up from germline, CDR1 is MDHEN and CDR2 is SYDVKM. CDR3 sequence: CASSSPSGSRNYGYTF. For the CDR3, the DNA is TGTGCCAGCAGTTCCCCCTCAGGGAGTCGAAACTATGGCTACACCTTC.

J is TRBJ1-2 and V is TRBV5-1, with D possibly TRBD1 on 6 matching bases. V dropped 1 base and J dropped 4 bases, with 14 bases sitting between them. Germline CDR1 and CDR2: SGHRS and YFSETQ. The CDR3 is 15 amino acids. CDR3 loop: CASSLIGRGLYGYTF. Written as DNA, the CDR3 is TGCGCCAGCAGCTTGATCGGCAGGGGACTCTATGGCTACACCTTC.

The CDR3 sequence: CASSLSYSSEETQYF. CDR3 nucleotide sequence: TGTGCCAGCAGCTTATCGTACTCTAGCGAAGAGACCCAGTACTTC. V gene TRBV7-2 combines with J gene TRBJ2-5; tentatively, D is TRBD2 (6 bases). The V gene lost 2 bases and the J gene lost 3 bases, with 13 bases spanning the gap. The CDR3 is made up of 15 amino acids. From germline, CDR1 is SGHTA and CDR2 FQGNSA.

The chain combines TRBV11-3 with TRBJ2-1; TRBD2 might be the D (7 bases). The CDR3 sequence is 16 residues long. Germline V CDR1 and CDR2: SGHNT, YENEEA. The V and J ends lost 1 base and 2 bases respectively, with 12 bases between them. The CDR3 protein is CASSLALGGAYNEQFF. The CDR3 DNA reads TGTGCCAGCAGCTTAGCCCTAGGGGGGGCCTACAATGAGCAGTTCTTC.

The CDR3 loop is CSAKTGDNSPLHF. In nucleotides, the CDR3 is TGCAGCGCTAAGACAGGAGATAATTCACCCCTCCACTTT. The chain uses TRBV29-1 and TRBJ1-6, with D possibly being TRBD1 (6 bases). V lost 7 bases and J lost 5, with 12 bases in between. The germline V gene has CDR1 SQVTM and CDR2 ANQGSEA. The CDR3 is 13 amino acids.

The CDR3 loop is CATYTGVEQYV. CDR3 DNA: TGTGCCACCTATACAGGGGTCGAGCAGTACGTC. The chain combines TRBV6-5 with TRBJ2-7, with 7 bases lining up with TRBD1. Germline lookup yields CDR1 MNHEY and CDR2 SVGAGI. This CDR3 has 11 residues. The trim removed 10 bases at V and 6 bases at J, leaving 6 bases unmatched.

V is TRBV29-1 and J is TRBJ1-2, with D maybe TRBD1 (6 bases). The CDR3 has 12 residues. Germline V gene data show CDR1 as SQVTM and CDR2 as ANQGSEA. V gave up 4 bases and J gave up 4 bases, with 10 bases separating them. The CDR3 DNA reads as TGCAGCGTTGGACAAGGGGGCTATGGCTACACCTTC. It encodes CSVGQGGYGYTF.

The gene calls are TRBV2 and TRBJ1-3; D is perhaps TRBD1 (5 bases). CDR1 and CDR2 (germline): SNHLY, FYNNEI. The ends were cut back, 5 bases at V and 0 bases at J, with 8 bases in the middle. CDR3 size: 14 residues. The CDR3 sequence is CASSRQTSGNTIYF. The DNA of the CDR3 is TGTGCCAGCAGTAGACAGACCTCTGGAAACACCATATATTTT.

The chain links TRBV6-4 to TRBJ2-2; D is undetermined. CDR3 size: 13 residues. The V gene lost 2 bases and the J gene lost 4 bases, with 5 bases spanning the gap. CDR1 is MRHNA and CDR2 is SNTAGT in the germline V gene. CDR3 DNA: TGTGCCAGCAGTGACGGAGCCACCGGGGAGCTGTTTTTT. Protein product: CASSDGATGELFF.

The V and J genes are TRBV3-1 (or the pseudogene TRBV3-2) and TRBJ1-1; 7 bases match TRBD1. V lost 1 base and J lost 5; bases outside the gene matches: 4. This CDR3 has 14 residues. CDR1 LGHDT and CDR2 YNNKEL come from the germline V gene (reference sequence). CDR3 nucleotide sequence: TGTGCCAGCAGCCAAGTTAGGGGGCGGACTGAAGCTTTCTTT. It specifies CASSQVRGRTEAFF.

V gene TRBV27 combines with J gene TRBJ2-1, with 10 nucleotides matching TRBD2. This CDR3 has 17 amino acids. Trimming took 5 bases from V and 3 from J; bases not matched to a gene: 10. Germline-derived CDR1 and CDR2 are MNHEY and SMNVEV (reference sequence). CDR3 sequence reads: CASSTPGTSVYYNEQFF. CDR3 in DNA: TGTGCCAGCAGTACCCCTGGGACTAGCGTATACTACAATGAGCAGTTCTTC.

The chain recombines TRBV19 with TRBJ2-7; no clear D. The CDR3 runs 13 residues. CDR1 is LNHDA, CDR2 SQIVND, per germline (reference sequence). V was shortened by 7 bases and J by 1 base, with 11 bases between the two germline ends. The CDR3 bases are TGTGCCAGTACCACGACCTCTTCCTACGAGCAGTACTTC. Amino acid sequence: CASTTTSSYEQYF.

The chain employs TRBV10-3 and TRBJ1-5; TRBD1 is a possible D gene (5 bases). The CDR3 sequence is 15 residues long. V was pared by 4 bases and J by 1 base, with 11 bases between. The germline gives CDR1 ENHRY, CDR2 SYGVKD. As DNA, the CDR3 is TGTGCCATCAGTGCCGGGACGATAAGCAATCAGCCCCAGCATTTT. The encoded protein is CAISAGTISNQPQHF.

This clone occurred once. V usage is TRBV6-5 and J usage is TRBJ1-5; D possibly corresponds to TRBD1 (6 bases). Trimming shortened V by 6 bases and J by 6 bases, and 18 bases separated the two germline ends. The CDR3 loop spans 15 amino acids. The germline V gene has CDR1 MNHEY and CDR2 SVGAGI. The CDR3 loop reads CASSLLPGGVQPQHF. The CDR3 DNA follows: TGTGCCAGCAGCCTCCTTCCGGGGGGCGTTCAGCCCCAGCATTTT.

This clone was detected only once. The V call is TRBV7-9, the J call TRBJ1-1, with D possibly matching TRBD1 (5 bases). This CDR3 is built from 15 residues. The V end lost 5 bases, the J end lost 0 bases, and 13 bases lay between the germline ends. Per the germline V gene, CDR1 is SEHNR and CDR2 is FQNEAQ (reference sequence). This CDR3 is CASSPGAGLNTEAFF. The CDR3 coding sequence is TGTGCCAGCAGCCCCGGGGCGGGGTTGAACACTGAAGCTTTCTTT.

V gene TRBV30 combines with J gene TRBJ1-1; D is uncertain. The CDR3 is 14 residues long. The germline V gene has CDR1 GTSNPN and CDR2 SVGIG (reference sequence). V lost 4 bases to trimming and J lost 1 base, with 13 bases between them. This CDR3 is CAWNRFSSNTEAFF. The CDR3 region has the DNA TGTGCCTGGAATAGGTTCTCCTCGAACACTGAAGCTTTCTTT.